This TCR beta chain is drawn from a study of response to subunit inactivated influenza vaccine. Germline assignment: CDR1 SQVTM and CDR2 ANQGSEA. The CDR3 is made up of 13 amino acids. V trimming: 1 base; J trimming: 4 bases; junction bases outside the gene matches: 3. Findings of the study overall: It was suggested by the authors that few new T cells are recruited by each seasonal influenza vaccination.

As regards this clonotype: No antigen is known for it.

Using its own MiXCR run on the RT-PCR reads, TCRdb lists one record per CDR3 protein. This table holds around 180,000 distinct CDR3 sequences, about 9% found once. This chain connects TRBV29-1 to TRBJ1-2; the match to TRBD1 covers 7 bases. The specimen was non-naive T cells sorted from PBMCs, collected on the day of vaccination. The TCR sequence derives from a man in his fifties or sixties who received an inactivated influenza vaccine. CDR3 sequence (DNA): TGCAGCGTTGAAGTGTCAGGGGGCTATGGCTACACCTTC. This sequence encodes CSVEVSGGYGYTF.